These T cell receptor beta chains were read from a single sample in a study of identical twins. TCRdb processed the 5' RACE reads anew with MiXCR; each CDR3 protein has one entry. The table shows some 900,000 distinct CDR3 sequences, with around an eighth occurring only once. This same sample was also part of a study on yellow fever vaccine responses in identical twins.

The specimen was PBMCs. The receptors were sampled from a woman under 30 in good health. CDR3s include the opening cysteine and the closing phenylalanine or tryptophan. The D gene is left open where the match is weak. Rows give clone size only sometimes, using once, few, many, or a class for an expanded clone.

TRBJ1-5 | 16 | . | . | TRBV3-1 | CASSQAPGVSNQPQHF | TGTGCCAGCAGCCAAGCCCCAGGGGTCAGCAATCAGCCCCAGCATTTT
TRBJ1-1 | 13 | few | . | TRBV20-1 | CSATPTENTEAFF | TGCAGTGCTACGCCGACAGAGAACACTGAAGCTTTCTTT
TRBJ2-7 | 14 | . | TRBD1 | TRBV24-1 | CATGGTGVSYEQYF | TGTGCCACCGGAGGGACAGGCGTCTCCTACGAGCAGTACTTC
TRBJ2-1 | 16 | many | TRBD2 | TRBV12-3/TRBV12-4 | CASSLQGLADSNEQFF | TGTGCCAGCAGTCTACAGGGACTAGCGGATAGCAATGAGCAGTTCTTC
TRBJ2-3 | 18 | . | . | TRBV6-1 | CASIAFVTFRGVTDTQYF | TGTGCCAGCATTGCATTTGTGACCTTTCGAGGGGTCACAGATACGCAGTATTTT
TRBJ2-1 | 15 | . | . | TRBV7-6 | CASSLETTSYNEQFF | TGTGCCAGCAGCTTAGAGACTACCTCCTACAATGAGCAGTTCTTC
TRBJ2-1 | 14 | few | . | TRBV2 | CASSGMGRAGEQFF | TGTGCCAGCAGTGGTATGGGCAGGGCTGGGGAGCAGTTCTTC
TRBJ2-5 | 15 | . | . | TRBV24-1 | CATSDYESGVSSQYF | TGTGCCACCAGTGATTATGAGTCCGGCGTCAGTTCCCAGTACTTC
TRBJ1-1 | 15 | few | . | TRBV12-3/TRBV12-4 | CASRFSAASNTEAFF | TGTGCCAGCAGGTTTAGCGCGGCCTCGAACACTGAAGCTTTCTTT
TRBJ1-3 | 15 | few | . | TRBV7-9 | CASSFTRDSGNTIYF | TGTGCCAGCAGCTTTACGAGGGACTCTGGAAACACCATATATTTT
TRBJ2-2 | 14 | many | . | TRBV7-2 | CASSTGTNTGELFF | TGTGCCAGCAGCACCGGGACTAACACCGGGGAGCTGTTTTTT
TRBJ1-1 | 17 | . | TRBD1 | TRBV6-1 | CASRAWTGAKGNTEAFF | TGTGCCAGCAGGGCCTGGACAGGGGCGAAGGGGAACACTGAAGCTTTCTTT
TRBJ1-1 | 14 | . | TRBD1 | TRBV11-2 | CASTGDSSSTEAFF | TGTGCCAGCACTGGGGACAGTAGTAGCACTGAAGCTTTCTTT
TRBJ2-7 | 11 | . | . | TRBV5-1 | CASSLGCEQYF | TGCGCCAGCAGCTTGGGGTGCGAGCAGTACTTC
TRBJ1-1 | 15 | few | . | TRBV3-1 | CASSQTGTASTEAFF | TGTGCCAGCAGCCAAACCGGGACGGCGAGCACTGAAGCTTTCTTT
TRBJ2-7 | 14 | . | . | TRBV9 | CASSSPHRPYEQYF | TGTGCCAGCAGCTCTCCACACAGACCATACGAGCAGTACTTC
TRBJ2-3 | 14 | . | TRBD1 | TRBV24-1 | CATSGGQGSDTQYF | TGTGCCACCAGTGGGGGACAGGGCTCAGATACGCAGTATTTT
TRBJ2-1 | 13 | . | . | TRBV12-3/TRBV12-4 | CAGKGLAVNEQFF | TGTGCCGGCAAAGGTCTCGCGGTCAATGAGCAGTTCTTC
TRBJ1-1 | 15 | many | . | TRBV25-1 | CASSERGQPNTEAFF | TGTGCCAGCAGTGAACGCGGACAGCCGAACACTGAAGCTTTCTTT
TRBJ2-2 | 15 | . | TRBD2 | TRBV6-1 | CASSKNSGDTGELFF | TGTGCCAGCAGTAAAAATAGCGGGGACACCGGGGAGCTGTTTTTT
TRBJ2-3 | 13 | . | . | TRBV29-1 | CSVERRLTDTQYF | TGCAGCGTTGAACGCAGACTCACAGATACGCAGTATTTT
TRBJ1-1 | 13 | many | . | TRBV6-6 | CATSLNVNTEAFF | TGTGCCACAAGTCTAAACGTGAACACTGAAGCTTTCTTT
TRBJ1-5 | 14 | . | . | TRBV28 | CASSPRAGNQPQHF | TGTGCCAGCAGTCCCCGGGCAGGGAATCAGCCCCAGCATTTT
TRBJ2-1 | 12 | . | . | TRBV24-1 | CATSFRANEQFF | TGTGCCACCAGCTTCAGGGCCAATGAGCAGTTCTTC
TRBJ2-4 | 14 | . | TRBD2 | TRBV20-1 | CSAQTSGDKNIQYF | TGCAGTGCTCAGACTAGCGGGGACAAAAACATTCAGTACTTC
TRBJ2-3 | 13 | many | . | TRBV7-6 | CASSLATADTQYF | TGTGCCAGCAGCTTAGCGACCGCAGATACGCAGTATTTT
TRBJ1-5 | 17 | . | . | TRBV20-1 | CCARDRSREISNQPQHF | TGCTGTGCTAGAGATCGGTCGCGGGAAATTAGCAATCAGCCCCAGCATTTT
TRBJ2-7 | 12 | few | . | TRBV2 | CASRGGWYEQYF | TGTGCCAGCAGAGGTGGGTGGTACGAGCAGTACTTC
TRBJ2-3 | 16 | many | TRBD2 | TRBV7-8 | CASRRSRGGRADTQYF | TGTGCCAGCAGGCGAAGCCGGGGGGGCAGGGCAGATACGCAGTATTTT
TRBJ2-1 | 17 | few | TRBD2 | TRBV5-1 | CASSSGLAARSYNEQFF | TGCGCCAGCAGCTCGGGACTAGCGGCTAGATCCTACAATGAGCAGTTCTTC
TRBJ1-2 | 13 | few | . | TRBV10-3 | CAITSRRDYGYTF | TGTGCCATCACGTCCCGTAGGGACTATGGCTACACCTTC
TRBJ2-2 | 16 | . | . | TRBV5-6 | CASSFSGAVNTGELFF | TGTGCCAGCAGCTTCTCCGGAGCGGTGAACACCGGGGAGCTGTTTTTT
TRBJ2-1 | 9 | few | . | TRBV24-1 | CANSDEQFF | TGTGCCAACTCTGATGAGCAGTTCTTC
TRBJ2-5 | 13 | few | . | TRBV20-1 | CSVRRDAEETQYF | TGCAGTGTCCGCCGGGACGCAGAAGAGACCCAGTACTTC
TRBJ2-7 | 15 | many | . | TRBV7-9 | CASSLVGIGAQVQYF | TGTGCCAGCAGCTTAGTCGGTATAGGAGCCCAAGTGCAGTACTTC
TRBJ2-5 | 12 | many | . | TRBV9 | CASSGDQETQYF | TGTGCCAGCAGCGGAGACCAAGAGACCCAGTACTTC
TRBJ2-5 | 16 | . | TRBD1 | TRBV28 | CAGRQMRTGGPETQYF | TGTGCCGGCAGACAAATGAGGACAGGGGGCCCAGAGACCCAGTACTTC
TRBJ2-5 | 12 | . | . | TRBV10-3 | CATAGLRETQYF | TGTGCCACTGCGGGGTTGAGGGAGACCCAGTACTTC
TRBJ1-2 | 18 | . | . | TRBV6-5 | CASSYGRGRGRPGVGYTF | TGTGCCAGCAGTTATGGTCGAGGCCGGGGCCGCCCCGGGGTTGGCTACACCTTC
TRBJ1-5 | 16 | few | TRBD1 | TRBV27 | CASSPRKGQGDQPQHF | TGTGCCAGCAGTCCGAGAAAGGGACAGGGCGATCAGCCCCAGCATTTT
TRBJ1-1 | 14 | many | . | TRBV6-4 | CASTAGGMNTEAFF | TGTGCCAGCACCGCGGGGGGGATGAACACTGAAGCTTTCTTT
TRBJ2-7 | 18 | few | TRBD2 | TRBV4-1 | CASSQRQGLAGGSYEQYF | TGCGCCAGCAGCCAACGCCAGGGACTAGCGGGAGGGTCCTACGAGCAGTACTTC
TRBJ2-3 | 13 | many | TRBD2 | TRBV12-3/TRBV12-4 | CATLAGHTDTQYF | TGTGCCACCCTAGCGGGACACACAGATACGCAGTATTTT
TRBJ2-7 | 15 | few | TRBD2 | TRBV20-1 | CSANPGTSASYEQYF | TGCAGTGCCAATCCCGGGACTAGCGCCTCCTACGAGCAGTACTTC
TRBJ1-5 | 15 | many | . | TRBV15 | CATSSEGGSNQPQHF | TGTGCCACCAGCAGTGAAGGAGGGAGCAATCAGCCCCAGCATTTT
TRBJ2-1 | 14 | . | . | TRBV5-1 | CASSNRERWREQFF | TGCGCCAGCAGCAATAGAGAGAGGTGGAGGGAGCAGTTCTTC
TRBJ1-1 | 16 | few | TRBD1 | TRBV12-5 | CASGLSWDRGFSEAFF | TGTGCTAGTGGTTTGTCCTGGGACAGGGGGTTCTCTGAAGCTTTCTTT
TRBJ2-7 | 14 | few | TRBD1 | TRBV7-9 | CASSPPGQHYEQYF | TGTGCCAGCAGCCCCCCGGGACAGCACTACGAGCAGTACTTC
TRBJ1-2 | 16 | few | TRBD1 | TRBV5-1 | CASSLGTGNGNYGYTF | TGCGCCAGCAGCTTGGGGACAGGGAACGGCAACTATGGCTACACCTTC
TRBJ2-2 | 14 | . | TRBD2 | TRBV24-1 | CATGGTSGTGELFF | TGTGCCACCGGTGGGACTAGCGGGACCGGGGAGCTGTTTTTT
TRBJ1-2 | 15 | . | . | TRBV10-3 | CAIPRGDTPNYGYTF | TGTGCCATCCCCCGGGGGGACACCCCTAACTATGGCTACACCTTC
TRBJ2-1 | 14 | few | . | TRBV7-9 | CASSPPASGTEQFF | TGTGCCAGCAGCCCGCCCGCTTCAGGGACTGAGCAGTTCTTC
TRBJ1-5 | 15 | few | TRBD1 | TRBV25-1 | CASSEPGQHNQPQHF | TGTGCCAGCAGTGAACCGGGACAGCACAATCAGCCCCAGCATTTT